These 30 T cell receptor beta chains came from one sample sequenced in a study of T cell responses to AZD1222 COVID-19 vaccine. This table comes from immunoSEQ multiplex PCR, and its TCRdb copy is limited to in-frame clones, with some not included. Found here are around 100,000 clones, 80% to 90% of them singletons; the top ten hold over 4%. The starting material was peripheral blood, obtained on day 0 of MenACWY control vaccination. Receptors originate from an adult in good health.

V usage is TRBV19 and J usage is TRBJ1-4; maybe TRBD1 (5 bases). The V gene's germline CDR1 is LNHDA and CDR2 SQIVND (reference sequence). Between the trimmed V and J ends, which lost 3 bases and 3 bases, there was a span of 11 bases. The CDR3 sequence is 15 residues long. The DNA for the CDR3 is TGTGCCAGTAGTATGGGGCATGGAGCTAATGAAAAACTGTTTTTT. Encoded protein: CASSMGHGANEKLFF.

The V gene is TRBV10-3, the J gene TRBJ2-5; D remains unclear. V lost 6 bases and J 3 bases, leaving 14 bases between the germline ends. The CDR3 contains 14 residues. CDR1 and CDR2 (germline): ENHRY, SYGVKD. The CDR3: CAISDSRREETQYF. The DNA of the CDR3 is TGTGCCATCAGCGATAGTAGACGGGAAGAGACCCAGTACTTC.

This chain joins TRBV19 and TRBJ2-1, with D unclear. The V end lost 1 base, the J end lost 7 bases, and 5 bases lay between the germline ends. The CDR3 extends over 12 amino acids. Per germline, CDR1 LNHDA and CDR2 SQIVND (reference sequence). The chain's CDR3 is CASSIAQNEQFF. In DNA, the CDR3 is TGTGCCAGTAGTATAGCTCAGAATGAGCAGTTCTTC.

The genes are TRBV9 and TRBJ2-1; D not resolved. Germline V lookup: CDR1 SGDLS, CDR2 YYNGEE. This CDR3 is built from 16 residues. Trimming shortened V by 4 bases and J by 4 bases, and 18 bases separated the two germline ends. CDR3 nucleotide sequence: TGTGCCAGCAGCACCCAGATATCACCAAAATACAATGAGCAGTTCTTC. Amino acids: CASSTQISPKYNEQFF.

The chain combines TRBV21-1 with TRBJ1-2. TRBV21-1 is annotated as a pseudogene. The CDR3 is made up of 12 amino acids. CDR3 loop: CARGGRHYGYTF. In nucleotides, the CDR3 is TGTGCCAGGGGGGGCAGACACTATGGCTACACCTTC.

V usage is TRBV19 and J usage is TRBJ1-1; no clear D gene. This CDR3 is 13 amino acids long. Trimming left V 3 bases short and J 3 bases short, with 8 bases between. The germline CDR1 and CDR2 sequences are LNHDA and SQIVND (reference sequence). The CDR3 protein is CASSMQRHTEAFF. For the CDR3, the DNA is TGTGCCAGTAGTATGCAGCGGCACACTGAAGCTTTCTTT.

The chain carries TRBV28 and TRBJ1-2, with 9 bases lining up with TRBD1. Per germline, CDR1 MDHEN and CDR2 SYDVKM. This CDR3 contains 17 residues. V lost 3 bases, J lost 8 bases, and 16 bases stayed unmatched. The CDR3 DNA sequence: TGTGCCAGCAGTTTTGTGGGACAGGGACCCGACCCGGGCGGCTACACCTTC. Its protein product is CASSFVGQGPDPGGYTF.

This chain uses TRBV30 with TRBJ1-2, with a tentative D call TRBD1 (5 bases). The CDR3 runs to 14 residues. CDR1 and CDR2 (germline): GTSNPN, SVGIG (reference sequence). V gave up 7 bases and J gave up 0 bases, with 15 bases separating them. The CDR3 sequence is CALTGTTSNYGYTF. The CDR3 nucleotides are TGTGCCTTAACCGGGACCACCTCTAACTATGGCTACACCTTC.

The chain employs TRBV6-6 and TRBJ1-5, with a possible D match to TRBD1 (5 bases). The CDR3 loop spans 13 amino acids. V lost 9 bases, J lost 4 bases, and 13 bases lay in between. Germline V gene lookup returns CDR1 MNHNY and CDR2 SVGAGI (reference sequence). CDR3 nucleotides: TGTGCCAGTGGTAGGGGAAGTAATCAGCCCCAGCATTTT. It encodes CASGRGSNQPQHF.

CDR3 nucleotide sequence: TGCAGCGTTGCCGGGACTAGCGGGCTAAGCTCCTACAATGAGCAGTTCTTC. Its translation: CSVAGTSGLSSYNEQFF. The chain links TRBV29-1 to TRBJ2-1; 12 positions agree with TRBD2. The J segment lost 0 bases and the V segment lost 4 bases, leaving 7 bases of the junction unmatched. CDR3 length equals 17 residues. Germline loops: CDR1 SQVTM, CDR2 ANQGSEA.

The chain carries TRBV19 and TRBJ1-1, with D uncertain. This CDR3 is 13 amino acids long. The germline gives CDR1 LNHDA, CDR2 SQIVND (reference sequence). V was cut by 3 bases and J by 1 base, with 6 bases left in between. The CDR3 protein is CASSMGWNTEAFF. The CDR3 region has the DNA TGTGCCAGTAGTATGGGATGGAACACTGAAGCTTTCTTT.

V is TRBV7-8 and J is TRBJ1-1, with D tentatively TRBD1 (6 bases). The CDR3 has 13 amino acids. The V gene's germline CDR1 is SGHVS and CDR2 FQNEAQ. The V and J ends lost 5 bases and 1 base respectively, with 8 bases between them. CDR3 DNA: TGTGCCAGCAGCCTACAGGGGAACACTGAAGCTTTCTTT. Translating it yields CASSLQGNTEAFF.

The chain carries TRBV6-5 and TRBJ1-5, with unresolved D. Between the trimmed V and J ends, which lost 7 bases and 6 bases, there was a span of 13 bases. Germline CDR1 MNHEY, CDR2 SVGAGI. CDR3 length: 13 residues. The CDR3, as DNA: TGTGCCAGCACGGAGGGCAGTCGTCAGCCCCAGCATTTT. Amino acids: CASTEGSRQPQHF.

This chain joins TRBV11-2 and TRBJ1-4, with 7 bases matching TRBD1. With 1 base clipped from V and 7 bases from J, the junction kept 12 bases outside the gene matches. The germline CDR1 and CDR2 sequences are SGHAT and FQNNGV. CDR3 length: 17 amino acids. CDR3 protein: CASSLAVSGGRSEKLFF. CDR3 sequence (DNA): TGTGCCAGCAGCTTAGCAGTGTCAGGGGGACGGAGTGAAAAACTGTTTTTT.

The V gene is TRBV2, the J gene TRBJ1-6; D not certain. V was shortened by 10 bases and J by 13 bases, with 23 bases between the two germline ends. CDR3 length: 14 residues. From germline, CDR1 is SNHLY and CDR2 FYNNEI. CDR3 DNA: TGTGCCACGGCCCTACAGAAAGCGACAAATCCCCTCCACTTT. This translates into CATALQKATNPLHF.

The chain employs TRBV7-8 and TRBJ2-5; D call uncertain. V was trimmed by 1 base and J by 2 bases, leaving 5 bases between them. Germline V gene data show CDR1 as SGHVS and CDR2 as FQNEAQ. The CDR3 extends over 13 amino acids. This CDR3 reads CASSLGEQETQYF. DNA for the CDR3: TGTGCCAGCAGCTTAGGGGAACAAGAGACCCAGTACTTC.

The chain has TRBV11-2 and TRBJ2-7; 11 positions match TRBD2. Per germline, CDR1 SGHAT and CDR2 FQNNGV. The V and J ends lost 5 bases and 2 bases, in that order; junction bases with no gene match: 5. The CDR3 is made up of 15 amino acids. The CDR3 is CASSPRLAGTYEQYF. DNA for the CDR3: TGTGCCAGCAGCCCACGACTAGCGGGAACCTACGAGCAGTACTTC.

The chain uses TRBV7-2 and TRBJ2-2, with TRBD2 matching over 8 bases. The CDR3 covers 15 residues. With 4 bases clipped from V and 5 bases from J, the junction kept 6 bases outside the gene matches. Germline values: CDR1 SGHTA, CDR2 FQGNSA. In nucleotides, the CDR3 is TGTGCCAGCAGCTGGACTAGCCGACCGACCGGGGAGCTGTTTTTT. It codes for CASSWTSRPTGELFF. Supplemented by reference TRBV7-2 and TRBJ2-2, the full variable domain reads GAGVSQSPSNKVTEKGKDVELRCDPISGHTALYWYRQSLGQGLEFLIYFQGNSAPDKSGLPSDRFSAERTGGSVSTLTIQRTQQEDSAVYLCASSWTSRPTGELFFGEGSRLTVL.

This chain uses TRBV29-1 with TRBJ1-1; D is undetermined. Germline V lookup: CDR1 SQVTM, CDR2 ANQGSEA. The CDR3 loop spans 14 amino acids. V lost 4 bases and J 1 base, leaving 13 bases between the germline ends. DNA of the CDR3: TGCAGCGTTGTTAGGGATGTCGAGAACACTGAAGCTTTCTTT. Translation: CSVVRDVENTEAFF.

The CDR3 DNA follows: TGTGCCACCACAGGGGGAACTGAAGCTTTCTTT. Translating it yields CATTGGTEAFF. V is TRBV2 and J is TRBJ1-1; 8 bases line up with TRBD1. The CDR3 sequence is 11 residues long. Germline V lookup: CDR1 SNHLY, CDR2 FYNNEI. Trimming took 10 bases from V and 5 from J; bases not matched to a gene: 3.

The CDR3 coding sequence is TGTGCCAGCAGTACAGGGGCCAACTATGGCTACACCTTC. It specifies CASSTGANYGYTF. The chain employs TRBV28 and TRBJ1-2, with TRBD1 identical over 7 bases. J gave up 2 bases and V 5 bases, and 2 bases lay outside the gene matches. This CDR3 region has 13 residues. Per the germline V gene, CDR1 is MDHEN and CDR2 is SYDVKM.

The chain recombines TRBV4-1 with TRBJ2-7; 9 bases line up with TRBD1. The CDR3 runs 17 residues. With 4 bases clipped from V and 3 bases from J, the junction kept 13 bases outside the gene matches. Germline V gives CDR1 MGHRA, CDR2 YSYEKL. CDR3 amino acids: CASSPLTSGTGLYEQYF. The CDR3 DNA is TGCGCCAGCAGCCCCCTTACTTCCGGGACAGGGCTCTACGAGCAGTACTTC.

This clone was counted a few times. The chain recombines TRBV5-4 with TRBJ1-2, with 10 positions matching TRBD1. J was trimmed by 4 bases and V by 0 bases; bases with no gene match: 3. CDR1 and CDR2 (germline): SGHNT, YYREEE (reference sequence). This CDR3 is 15 amino acids long. This CDR3 reads CASSLVDRGLYGYTF. Here the CDR3 DNA reads TGTGCCAGCAGCTTGGTTGACAGGGGGCTCTATGGCTACACCTTC.

V gene TRBV30 combines with J gene TRBJ2-7; TRBD2 matches at 10 bases. The CDR3 covers 17 residues. The V gene's germline CDR1 is GTSNPN and CDR2 SVGIG (reference sequence). J lost 6 bases, V lost 5 bases, and 19 bases had no gene match. In DNA form, the CDR3 reads TGTGCCTGGGCCCCCATCACCGAGAGGGGACTAGCGACCGAGCAGTACTTC. Amino acids: CAWAPITERGLATEQYF.

J is TRBJ1-3 and V is TRBV28; D is unresolved. The CDR3 loop spans 15 amino acids. Per germline, CDR1 MDHEN and CDR2 SYDVKM. V was trimmed by 4 bases and J by 0 bases, leaving 10 bases between them. The CDR3 is CASSSDGDSGNTIYF. CDR3 coding DNA: TGTGCCAGCAGTTCGGACGGAGACTCTGGAAACACCATATATTTT. The full variable domain, rest sourced from reference TRBV28 and TRBJ1-3, is DVKVTQSSRYLVKRTGEKVFLECVQDMDHENMFWYRQDPGLGLRLIYFSYDVKMKEKGDIPEGYSVSREKKERFSLILESASTNQTSMYLCASSSDGDSGNTIYFGEGSWLTVV.

The rearrangement uses TRBV5-5 and TRBJ2-5; TRBD1 matches 8 bases. CDR3 length: 17 amino acids. J lost 3 bases, V lost 1 base, and 11 bases had no gene match. In germline, CDR1 is SGHKS, CDR2 YYEKEE (reference sequence). Here the CDR3 DNA reads TGTGCCAGCAGCTTGATAGGGGGCAGGGGGCATAAAGAGACCCAGTACTTC. This translates into CASSLIGGRGHKETQYF. The full variable domain, with the rest looked up from reference TRBV5-5 and TRBJ2-5, is DAGVTQSPTHLIKTRGQQVTLRCSPISGHKSVSWYQQVLGQGPQFIFQYYEKEERGRGNFPDRFSARQFPNYSSELNVNALLLGDSALYLCASSLIGGRGHKETQYFGPGTRLLVL.

V usage is TRBV7-2 and J usage is TRBJ1-5, with D perhaps matching TRBD1 (5 bases). There are 12 residues in the CDR3. The V and J ends lost 5 bases and 6 bases respectively, with 8 bases between them. Germline lookup yields CDR1 SGHTA and CDR2 FQGNSA. The CDR3 sequence: CASSPRAQPQHF. In nucleotides, the CDR3 is TGTGCCAGCAGCCCCAGGGCTCAGCCCCAGCATTTT.

The V gene is TRBV19, the J gene TRBJ2-5; D call uncertain. The CDR3 sequence is 14 residues long. With 3 bases removed from V and 5 bases from J, the gap between germline ends came to 13 bases. Germline CDR1 and CDR2: LNHDA and SQIVND (reference sequence). DNA for the CDR3: TGTGCCAGTAGTATGTACGAGCGACTGGAGACCCAGTACTTC. Protein product: CASSMYERLETQYF.

V is TRBV7-8 and J is TRBJ2-1, with D possibly matching TRBD1 (5 bases). CDR3 size: 15 residues. Looked up from germline, CDR1 is SGHVS and CDR2 is FQNEAQ. Trimming cost V 4 bases and J 2 bases, with 12 bases left between them. The CDR3 spells CASSSHRIPYNEQFF. As DNA, the CDR3 is TGTGCCAGCAGCTCTCACAGGATCCCCTACAATGAGCAGTTCTTC.

This sequence joins TRBV6-5 and TRBJ1-2; 9 nucleotides agree with TRBD1. The CDR3 sequence is 15 residues long. The germline V gene has CDR1 MNHEY and CDR2 SVGAGI. Losses at the gene ends were 6 bases for V and 6 bases for J; bases not matched to a gene: 11. The CDR3 DNA sequence: TGTGCCAGCAGCAAGGGACAGGGCCTGAAGGATGGCTACACCTTC. Its protein product is CASSKGQGLKDGYTF.